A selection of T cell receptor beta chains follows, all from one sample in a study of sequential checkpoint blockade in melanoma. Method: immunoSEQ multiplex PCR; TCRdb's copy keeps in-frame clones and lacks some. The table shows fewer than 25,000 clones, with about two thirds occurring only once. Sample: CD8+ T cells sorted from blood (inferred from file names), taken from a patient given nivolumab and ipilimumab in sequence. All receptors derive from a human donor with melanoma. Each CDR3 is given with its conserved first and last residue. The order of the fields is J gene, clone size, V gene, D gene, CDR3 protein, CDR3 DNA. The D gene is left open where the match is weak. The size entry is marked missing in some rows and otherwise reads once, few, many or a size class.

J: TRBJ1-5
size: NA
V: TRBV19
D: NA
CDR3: CASSSKDTNQPQHF
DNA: TGTGCCAGTAGTTCGAAGGACACCAATCAGCCCCAGCATTTT

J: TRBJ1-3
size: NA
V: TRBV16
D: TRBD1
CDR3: CASSQWTGTGNTIYF
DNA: TGTGCCAGCAGCCAATGGACAGGTACTGGAAACACCATATATTTT

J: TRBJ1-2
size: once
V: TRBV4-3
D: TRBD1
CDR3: CASSQIQGDGYTF
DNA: TGCGCCAGCAGCCAGATACAGGGGGATGGCTACACCTTC

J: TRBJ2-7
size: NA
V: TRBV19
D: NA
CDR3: CASSIAGAHEQYF
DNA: TGTGCCAGTAGTATAGCGGGTGCCCACGAGCAGTACTTC

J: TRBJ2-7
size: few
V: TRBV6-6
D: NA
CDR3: CASSYSGRAGEQYF
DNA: TGTGCCAGCAGTTACTCGGGCAGGGCCGGCGAGCAGTACTTC

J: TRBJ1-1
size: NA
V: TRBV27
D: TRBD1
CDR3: CASSLGQGRSEAFF
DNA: TGTGCCAGCAGTTTAGGACAGGGAAGGTCTGAAGCTTTCTTT

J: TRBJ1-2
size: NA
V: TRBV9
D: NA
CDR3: CASSASGGLYGYTF
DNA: TGTGCCAGCAGCGCGAGTGGAGGGCTCTATGGCTACACCTTC

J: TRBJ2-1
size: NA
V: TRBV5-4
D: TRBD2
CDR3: CASEGGGAREQFF
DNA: TGTGCCAGCGAGGGCGGGGGGGCGAGGGAGCAGTTCTTC

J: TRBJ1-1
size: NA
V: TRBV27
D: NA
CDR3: CASSFLAYTEAFF
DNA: TGTGCCAGCAGTTTTCTGGCATACACTGAAGCTTTCTTT

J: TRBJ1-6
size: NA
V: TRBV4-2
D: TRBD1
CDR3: CASSPRDSYNSPLHF
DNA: TGTGCCAGCAGCCCCCGGGACAGCTATAATTCACCCCTCCACTTT

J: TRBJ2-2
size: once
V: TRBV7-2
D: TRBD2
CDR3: CASSSSGGWGTGELFF
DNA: TGTGCCAGCAGCTCTAGCGGGGGCTGGGGCACCGGGGAGCTGTTTTTT

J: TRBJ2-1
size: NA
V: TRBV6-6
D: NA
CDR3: CASSYSIAGNEQFF
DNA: TGTGCCAGCAGTTACTCTATCGCGGGGAATGAGCAGTTCTTC

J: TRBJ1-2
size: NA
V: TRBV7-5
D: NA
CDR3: CVRTHVGSGYTF
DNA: TGTGTCAGAACCCACGTAGGGAGCGGCTACACCTTC

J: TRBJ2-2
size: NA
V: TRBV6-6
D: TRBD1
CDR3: CASSYFGQGTTGELFF
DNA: TGTGCCAGCAGTTACTTCGGACAGGGGACTACCGGGGAGCTGTTTTTT